What follows are 15 T cell receptor beta chains derived from one specimen sequenced in a study of CD8+CD57+ T cells in acquired aplastic anemia (dated by TCRdb to the late 2010s). The patients picked for sequencing were ones in whom flow cytometry had shown an expansion of CD8+CD57+ cells. The instrument given in TCRdb is Illumina HiSeq 2000. Genomic DNA served as template for TCR beta VDJ combination and CDR3 sequence profiling. In-frame beta chains were kept once TCRdb had trimmed the public reads at Q25 with fastp and called clones with MiXCR. Entries are consolidated by CDR3 protein sequence, retaining the most common genes and DNA. The sample yields around 130,000 distinct CDR3 sequences; under 60% were counted once. The top ten constitute 25% to 30% of the sample. The sample consisted of sorted CD4+, CD8+, or CD8+CD57+ T cells (not recorded which) from PBMCs. These receptors came from a human donor with aplastic anemia.

The chain has TRBV6-5 and TRBJ1-1; no reliable D call. The CDR3 is 14 amino acids. The germline V and J ends were trimmed by 2 bases and 7 bases, with 14 bases remaining between them. The germline gives CDR1 MNHEY, CDR2 SVGAGI. The CDR3 bases are TGTGCCAGCAGTTACGACCAGGAAGTAAGTGAAGCTTTCTTT. As protein: CASSYDQEVSEAFF.

This clonotype was detected only a few times. The chain combines TRBV29-1 with TRBJ2-5; TRBD2 matches 13 bases. Germline V gives CDR1 SQVTM, CDR2 ANQGSEA. The CDR3 sequence is 17 residues long. After removal of 7 bases from V and 4 bases from J, the junction contained 15 bases not matched to a gene. The CDR3 protein is CSAAGQTSGRMGETQYF. For the CDR3, the DNA is TGCAGCGCCGCCGGTCAGACTAGCGGGAGGATGGGAGAGACCCAGTACTTC.

This clonotype was counted at least ten times. The rearrangement uses TRBV2 and TRBJ1-5, with D unclear. CDR1 is SNHLY, CDR2 FYNNEI, per germline. Trimming cost V 2 bases and J 7 bases, with 9 bases left between them. The CDR3 sequence is 13 residues long. CDR3 DNA sequence: TGTGCCAGCAGTGAAAGGGTCGTGCAGCCCCAGCATTTT. Amino acid sequence: CASSERVVQPQHF.

V and J are TRBV7-2 and TRBJ1-2, with no clear D. The V end lost 4 bases, the J end lost 2 bases, and 8 bases lay between the germline ends. Germline assignment: CDR1 SGHTA and CDR2 FQGNSA. The CDR3 runs 13 residues. In DNA form, the CDR3 reads TGTGCCAGCAGCTCCCGGGTAAACTATGGCTACACCTTC. This encodes CASSSRVNYGYTF.

This chain uses TRBV11-1 with TRBJ2-6; 7 bases match TRBD1. V shed 5 bases, J shed 0 bases, and the junction held 7 bases outside the gene matches. The CDR3 spans 17 residues. From germline, CDR1 is SGHAT and CDR2 FQDESV (reference sequence). The CDR3 DNA sequence: TGTGCCAGCAGCCATTGGCAGGGGGTCTCTGGGGCCAACGTCCTGACTTTC. Encoded protein: CASSHWQGVSGANVLTF.

This clonotype has ten or more counts. This rearrangement joins TRBV2 to TRBJ1-5; the D gene is possibly TRBD1 (6 bases). Per germline, CDR1 SNHLY and CDR2 FYNNEI. The CDR3 runs to 14 residues. Trimming stripped 5 bases from V and 4 bases from J, with 12 bases between. CDR3 amino acids: CASSSRGPNQPQHF. The CDR3 nucleotides are TGTGCCAGCAGTTCGCGGGGGCCTAATCAGCCCCAGCATTTT. Variable domain in full (rest from reference TRBV2 and TRBJ1-5): EPEVTQTPSHQVTQMGQEVILRCVPISNHLYFYWYRQILGQKVEFLVSFYNNEISEKSEIFDDQFSVERPDGSNFTLKIRSTKLEDSAMYFCASSSRGPNQPQHFGDGTRLSIL.

The rearrangement joins TRBV25-1 to TRBJ2-1; TRBD2 aligns across 9 bases. Germline loops: CDR1 MGHDK, CDR2 SYGVNS. This CDR3 comprises 17 residues. Trimming cost V 5 bases and J 7 bases; bases outside gene matches: 15. The DNA of the CDR3 is TGTGCCAGCAGTACCCCTCGTGTTCTAGCGGGACAAAATGAGCAGTTCTTC. This codes for CASSTPRVLAGQNEQFF. The complete variable domain, with remaining parts taken from reference TRBV25-1 and TRBJ2-1, reads EADIYQTPRYLVIGTGKKITLECSQTMGHDKMYWYQQDPGMELHLIHYSYGVNSTEKGDLSSESTVSRIRTEHFPLTLESARPSHTSQYLCASSTPRVLAGQNEQFFGPGTRLTVL.

This clonotype occurred many times. The chain links TRBV7-6 to TRBJ2-7; D is ambiguous. With 6 bases removed from V and 2 bases from J, the gap between germline ends came to 8 bases. This CDR3 region has 12 residues. Germline V gene data show CDR1 as SGHVS and CDR2 as FNYEAQ. DNA of the CDR3: TGTGCCAGCAGTCCCGGAGCCTACGAGCAGTACTTC. Protein: CASSPGAYEQYF. Full variable domain (missing parts from reference TRBV7-6 and TRBJ2-7): GAGVSQSPRYKVTKRGQDVALRCDPISGHVSLYWYRQALGQGPEFLTYFNYEAQQDKSGLPNDRFSAERPEGSISTLTIQRTEQRDSAMYRCASSPGAYEQYFGPGTRLTVT.

The sample holds many counts of this clonotype. The V call is TRBV27, the J call TRBJ1-1, with 8 nucleotides matching TRBD1. Trimming removed 3 bases from V and 5 bases from J; junction bases left unmatched: 5. This CDR3 is 14 amino acids long. Germline CDR1 reads MNHEY; CDR2 reads SMNVEV (reference sequence). CDR3 DNA sequence: TGTGCCAGCAGTTTGACAGGGGAGGGGACTGAAGCTTTCTTT. As protein: CASSLTGEGTEAFF.

V usage is TRBV2 and J usage is TRBJ2-2, with TRBD1 matching over 10 bases. The CDR3 is 16 amino acids. Trimming removed 6 bases from V and 4 bases from J; junction bases left unmatched: 8. Germline V gives CDR1 SNHLY, CDR2 FYNNEI. The CDR3 here is CASRLTGTGVTGELFF. The CDR3 bases are TGTGCCAGCAGACTTACGGGGACAGGGGTCACCGGGGAGCTGTTTTTT.

This clonotype was counted at least ten times. The CDR3 loop is CASSERDNLYGYTF. The CDR3 nucleotides read TGTGCCAGTAGTGAACGGGACAACCTTTATGGCTACACCTTC. The chain recombines TRBV19 with TRBJ1-2; D possibly corresponds to TRBD1 (6 bases). V lost 5 bases to trimming and J lost 5 bases, with 15 bases between them. This CDR3 is 14 amino acids long. CDR1 and CDR2 from the germline V gene are LNHDA and SQIVND (reference sequence).

The CDR3 nucleotides are TGTGCCAGCAGCTCCGGACCCCACTCCTACAATGAGCAGTTCTTC. Its protein is CASSSGPHSYNEQFF. The chain carries TRBV7-9 and TRBJ2-1, with unresolved D. The V gene's germline CDR1 is SEHNR and CDR2 FQNEAQ (reference sequence). This CDR3 has 15 amino acids. V was pared by 4 bases and J by 0 bases, with 10 bases between.

This clonotype showed up just a few times. This rearrangement joins TRBV27 to TRBJ2-1; TRBD1 matches at 10 bases. This CDR3 has 14 residues. Germline CDR1 and CDR2: MNHEY and SMNVEV (reference sequence). J was trimmed by 6 bases and V by 3 bases; bases with no gene match: 2. The CDR3 here is CASSFGQGVNEQFF. CDR3 in DNA: TGTGCCAGCAGTTTCGGACAGGGGGTCAATGAGCAGTTCTTC.

V and J are TRBV9 and TRBJ2-1, with 10 bases that match TRBD2. V was pared by 0 bases and J by 7 bases, with 7 bases of the junction left unmatched. Germline loops: CDR1 SGDLS, CDR2 YYNGEE. CDR3 length: 16 amino acids. As DNA, the CDR3 is TGTGCCAGCAGCGTAGATCCAGCGGGGGGGCGGAATGAGCAGTTCTTC. Translated: CASSVDPAGGRNEQFF.

With regard to this clonotype: It is likely a read error, because the conserved phenylalanine at the end of the CDR3 is missing. The DNA is left out, because the CDR3 cannot be placed on it with certainty; the CDR3 is given as TCRdb lists it. The rearrangement links TRBV14 to TRBJ1-1. CDR1 and CDR2 from the germline V gene are SGHDN and FVKESK. A total of 13 residues make up the CDR3, ends included. The CDR3 loop is CASSQERSTEALL.